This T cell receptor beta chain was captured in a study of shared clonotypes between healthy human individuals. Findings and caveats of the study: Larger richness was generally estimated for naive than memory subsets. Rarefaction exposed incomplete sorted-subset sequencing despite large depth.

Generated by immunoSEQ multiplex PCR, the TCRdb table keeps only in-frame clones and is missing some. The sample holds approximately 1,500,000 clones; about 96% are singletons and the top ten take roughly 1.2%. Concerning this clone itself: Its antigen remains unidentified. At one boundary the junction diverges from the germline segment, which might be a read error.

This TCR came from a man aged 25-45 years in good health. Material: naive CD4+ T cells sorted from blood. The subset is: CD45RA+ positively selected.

The CDR3 nucleotides read TGTGCCGGCAGCGTCACCGGGACAGGGGAATTTGGCTACACCTTC. Translating gives CAGSVTGTGEFGYTF. The chain links TRBV9 to TRBJ1-2, with TRBD1 matching 10 bases. The CDR3 totals 15 residues. The germline V gene encodes CDR1 SGDLS and CDR2 YYNGEE.